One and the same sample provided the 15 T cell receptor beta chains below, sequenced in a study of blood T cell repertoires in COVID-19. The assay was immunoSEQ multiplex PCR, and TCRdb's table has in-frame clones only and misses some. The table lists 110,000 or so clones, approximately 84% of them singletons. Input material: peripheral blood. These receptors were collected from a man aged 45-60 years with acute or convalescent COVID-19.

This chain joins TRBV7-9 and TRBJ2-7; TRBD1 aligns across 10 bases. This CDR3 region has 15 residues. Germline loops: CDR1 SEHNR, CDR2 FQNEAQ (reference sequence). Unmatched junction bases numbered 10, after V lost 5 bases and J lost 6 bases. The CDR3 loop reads CASSPRQGAFLEQYF. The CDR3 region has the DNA TGTGCCAGCAGCCCCCGACAGGGGGCTTTCCTCGAGCAGTACTTC.

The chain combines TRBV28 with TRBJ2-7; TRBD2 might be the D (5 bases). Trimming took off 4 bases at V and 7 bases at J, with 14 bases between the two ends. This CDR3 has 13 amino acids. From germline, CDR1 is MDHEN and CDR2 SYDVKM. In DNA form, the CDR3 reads TGTGCCAGCAGTTCACGTGGCCGGGAAGAGCAGTACTTC. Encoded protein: CASSSRGREEQYF.

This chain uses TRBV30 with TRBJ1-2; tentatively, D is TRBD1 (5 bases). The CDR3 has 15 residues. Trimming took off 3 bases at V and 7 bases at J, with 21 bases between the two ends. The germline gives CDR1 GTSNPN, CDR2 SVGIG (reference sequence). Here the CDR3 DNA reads TGTGCCTGGAGCGAAGGGAAGGAGGGGCCGTTTGGCTACACCTTC. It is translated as CAWSEGKEGPFGYTF.

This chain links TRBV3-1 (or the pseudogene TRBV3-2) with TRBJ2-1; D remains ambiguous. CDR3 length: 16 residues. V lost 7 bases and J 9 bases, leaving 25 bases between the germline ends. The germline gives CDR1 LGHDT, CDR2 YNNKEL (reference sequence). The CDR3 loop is CASTTKNRGLGGEQFF. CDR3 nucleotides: TGTGCCAGCACTACCAAGAATCGAGGCCTCGGCGGTGAGCAGTTCTTC.

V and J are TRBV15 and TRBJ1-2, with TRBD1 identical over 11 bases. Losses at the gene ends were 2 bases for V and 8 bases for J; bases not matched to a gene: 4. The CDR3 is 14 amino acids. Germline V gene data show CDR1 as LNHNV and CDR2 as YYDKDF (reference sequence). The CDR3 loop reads CATSRQGQGGGYTF. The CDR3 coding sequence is TGTGCCACCAGCAGACAGGGACAGGGGGGCGGCTACACCTTC.

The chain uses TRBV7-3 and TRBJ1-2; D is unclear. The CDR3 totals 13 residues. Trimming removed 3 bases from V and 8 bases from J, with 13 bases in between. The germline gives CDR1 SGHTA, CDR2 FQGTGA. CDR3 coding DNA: TGTGCCAGCAGCTTCGGCCGAGGCGACGGCTACACCTTC. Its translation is CASSFGRGDGYTF.

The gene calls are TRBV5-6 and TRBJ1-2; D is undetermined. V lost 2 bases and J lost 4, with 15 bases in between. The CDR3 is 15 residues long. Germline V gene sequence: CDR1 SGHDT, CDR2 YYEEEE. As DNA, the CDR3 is TGTGCCAGCAGCTTCGCCCCTCGGGGAATCTATGGCTACACCTTC. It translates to CASSFAPRGIYGYTF. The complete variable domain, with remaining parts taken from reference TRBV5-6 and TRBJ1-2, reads DAGVTQSPTHLIKTRGQQVTLRCSPKSGHDTVSWYQQALGQGPQFIFQYYEEEERQRGNFPDRFSGHQFPNYSSELNVNALLLGDSALYLCASSFAPRGIYGYTFGSGTRLTVV.

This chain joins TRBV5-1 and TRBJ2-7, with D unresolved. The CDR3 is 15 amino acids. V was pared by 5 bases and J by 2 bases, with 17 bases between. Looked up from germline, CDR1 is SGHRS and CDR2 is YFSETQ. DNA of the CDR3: TGCGCCAGCAGGAGTGGAATACAGCTTACCTACGAGCAGTACTTC. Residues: CASRSGIQLTYEQYF.

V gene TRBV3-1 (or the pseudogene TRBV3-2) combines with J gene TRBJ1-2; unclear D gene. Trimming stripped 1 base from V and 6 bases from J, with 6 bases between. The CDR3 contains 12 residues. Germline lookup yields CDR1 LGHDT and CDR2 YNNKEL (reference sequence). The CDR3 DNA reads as TGTGCCAGCAGCCAAGGTCAGAATGGCTACACCTTC. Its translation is CASSQGQNGYTF.

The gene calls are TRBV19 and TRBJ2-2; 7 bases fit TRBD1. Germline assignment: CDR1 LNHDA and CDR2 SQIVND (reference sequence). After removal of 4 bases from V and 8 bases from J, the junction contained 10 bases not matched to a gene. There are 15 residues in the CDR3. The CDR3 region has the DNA TGTGCCAGTAGTAACAGGGGCGCAACTTCGGGGGAGCTGTTTTTT. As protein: CASSNRGATSGELFF.

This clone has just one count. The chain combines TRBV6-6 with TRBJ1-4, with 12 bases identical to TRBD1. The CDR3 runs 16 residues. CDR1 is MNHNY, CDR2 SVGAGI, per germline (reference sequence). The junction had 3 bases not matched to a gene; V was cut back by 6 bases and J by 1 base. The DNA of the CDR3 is TGTGCCAGCAGGGGACAGGGGGCGGGAACTAATGAAAAACTGTTTTTT. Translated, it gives CASRGQGAGTNEKLFF.

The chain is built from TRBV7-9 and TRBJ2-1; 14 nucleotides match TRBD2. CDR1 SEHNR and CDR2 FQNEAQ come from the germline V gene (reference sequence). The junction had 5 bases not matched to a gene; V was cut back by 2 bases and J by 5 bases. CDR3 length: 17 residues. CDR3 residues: CASSLTRLAGGDNEQFF. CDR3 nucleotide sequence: TGTGCCAGCAGCTTAACCCGACTAGCGGGGGGGGACAATGAGCAGTTCTTC.

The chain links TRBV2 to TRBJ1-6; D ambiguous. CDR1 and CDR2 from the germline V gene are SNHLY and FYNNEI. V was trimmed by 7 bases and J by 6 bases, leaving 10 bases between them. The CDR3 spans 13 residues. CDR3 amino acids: CASMGGINSPLHF. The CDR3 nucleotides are TGTGCCAGCATGGGAGGGATTAATTCACCCCTCCACTTT.

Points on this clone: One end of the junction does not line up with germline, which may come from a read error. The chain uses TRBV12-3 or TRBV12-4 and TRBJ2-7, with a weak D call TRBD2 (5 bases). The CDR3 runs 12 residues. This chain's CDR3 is CATSFQSGSLLF. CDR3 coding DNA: TGTGCCACCTCTTTTCAATCGGGGTCCCTTCTCTTC.

This CDR3 reads CASSHGGRTPYNEQFF. The CDR3 DNA sequence: TGTGCCAGCAGCCACGGCGGGCGAACCCCTTACAATGAGCAGTTCTTC. The chain joins TRBV3-1 (or the pseudogene TRBV3-2) to TRBJ2-1, with TRBD2 as a possible D gene (5 bases). Germline V gene sequence: CDR1 LGHDT, CDR2 YNNKEL (reference sequence). V dropped 3 bases and J dropped 4 bases, with 16 bases sitting between them. CDR3 size: 16 residues.